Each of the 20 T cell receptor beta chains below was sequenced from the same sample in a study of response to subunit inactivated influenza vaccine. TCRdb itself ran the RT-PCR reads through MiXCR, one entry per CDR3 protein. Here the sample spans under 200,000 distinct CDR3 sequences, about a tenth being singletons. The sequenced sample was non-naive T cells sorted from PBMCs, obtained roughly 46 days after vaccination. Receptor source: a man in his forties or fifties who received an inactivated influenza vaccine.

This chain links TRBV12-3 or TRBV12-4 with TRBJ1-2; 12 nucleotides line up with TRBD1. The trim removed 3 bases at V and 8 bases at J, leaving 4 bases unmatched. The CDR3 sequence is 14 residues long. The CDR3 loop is CASSLAGTGGGYTF. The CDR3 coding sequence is TGTGCCAGCAGTTTGGCCGGGACAGGGGGCGGCTACACCTTC.

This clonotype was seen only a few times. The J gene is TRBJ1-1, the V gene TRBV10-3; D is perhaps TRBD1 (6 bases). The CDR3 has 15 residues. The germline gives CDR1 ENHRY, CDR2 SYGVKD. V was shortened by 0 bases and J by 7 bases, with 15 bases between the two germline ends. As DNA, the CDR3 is TGTGCCATCAGTGAGTCGACCAGGGGCGCCTTTGAAGCTTTCTTT. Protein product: CAISESTRGAFEAFF.

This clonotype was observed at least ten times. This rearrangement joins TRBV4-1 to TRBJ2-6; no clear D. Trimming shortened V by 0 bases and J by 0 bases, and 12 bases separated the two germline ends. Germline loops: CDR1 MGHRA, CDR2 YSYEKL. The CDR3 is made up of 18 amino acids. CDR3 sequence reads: CASSQDDGFLSGANVLTF. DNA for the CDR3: TGCGCCAGCAGCCAAGATGATGGGTTCCTCTCTGGGGCCAACGTCCTGACTTTC.

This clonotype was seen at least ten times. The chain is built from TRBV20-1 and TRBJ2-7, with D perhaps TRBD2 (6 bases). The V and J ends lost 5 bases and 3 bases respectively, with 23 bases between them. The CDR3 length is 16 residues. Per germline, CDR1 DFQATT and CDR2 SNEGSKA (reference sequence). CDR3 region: CSARNSRREILYEQYF. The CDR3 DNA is TGCAGTGCTCGGAACTCCCGGAGGGAAATTCTCTACGAGCAGTACTTC.

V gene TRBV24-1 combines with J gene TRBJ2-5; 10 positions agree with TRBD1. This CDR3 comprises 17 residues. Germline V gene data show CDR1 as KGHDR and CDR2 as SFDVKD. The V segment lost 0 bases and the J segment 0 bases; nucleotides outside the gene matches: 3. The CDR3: CATSDLHGTGDQETQYF. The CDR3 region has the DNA TGTGCCACCAGTGATTTGCACGGGACAGGGGACCAAGAGACCCAGTACTTC.

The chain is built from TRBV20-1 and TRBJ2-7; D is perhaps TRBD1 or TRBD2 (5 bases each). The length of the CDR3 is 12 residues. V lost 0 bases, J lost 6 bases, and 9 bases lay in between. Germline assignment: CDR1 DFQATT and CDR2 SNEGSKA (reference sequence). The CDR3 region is CSARESRGEQYF. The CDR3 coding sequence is TGCAGTGCTAGAGAATCGAGGGGCGAGCAGTACTTC.

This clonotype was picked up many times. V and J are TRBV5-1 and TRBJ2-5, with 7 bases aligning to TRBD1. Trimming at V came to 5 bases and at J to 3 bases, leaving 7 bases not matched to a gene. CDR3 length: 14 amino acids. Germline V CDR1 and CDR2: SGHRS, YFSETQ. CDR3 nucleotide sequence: TGCGCCAGCAGTCCCCGGGACAGCGAAGAGACCCAGTACTTC. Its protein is CASSPRDSEETQYF.

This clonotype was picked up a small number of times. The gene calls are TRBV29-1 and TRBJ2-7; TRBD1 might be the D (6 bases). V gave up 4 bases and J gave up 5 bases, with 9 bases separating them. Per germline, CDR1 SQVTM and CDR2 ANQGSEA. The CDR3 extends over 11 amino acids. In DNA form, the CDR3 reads TGCAGCGTTGGCAGGGACAACGAGCAGTACTTC. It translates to CSVGRDNEQYF.

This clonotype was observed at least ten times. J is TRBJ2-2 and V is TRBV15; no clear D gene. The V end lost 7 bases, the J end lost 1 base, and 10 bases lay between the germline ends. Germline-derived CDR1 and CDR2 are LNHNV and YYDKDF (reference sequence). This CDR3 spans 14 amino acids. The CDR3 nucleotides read TGTGCCACCACACTTTCAGGGAACACCGGGGAGCTGTTTTTT. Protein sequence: CATTLSGNTGELFF.

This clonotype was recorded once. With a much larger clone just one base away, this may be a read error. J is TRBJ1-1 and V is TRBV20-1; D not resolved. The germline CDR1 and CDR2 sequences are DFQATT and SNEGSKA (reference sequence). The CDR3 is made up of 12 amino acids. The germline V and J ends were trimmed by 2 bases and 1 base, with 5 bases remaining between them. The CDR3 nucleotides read TGCAGTGCTAGACAGCCGAACACTGAAGCTTTCTTT. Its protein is CSARQPNTEAFF.

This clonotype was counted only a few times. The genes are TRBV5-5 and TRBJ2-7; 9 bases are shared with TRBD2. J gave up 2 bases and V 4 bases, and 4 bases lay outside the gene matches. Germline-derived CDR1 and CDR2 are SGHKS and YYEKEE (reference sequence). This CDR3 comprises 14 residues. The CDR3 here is CASSDRLAAYEQYF. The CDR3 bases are TGTGCCAGCAGCGATAGACTAGCGGCCTACGAGCAGTACTTC.

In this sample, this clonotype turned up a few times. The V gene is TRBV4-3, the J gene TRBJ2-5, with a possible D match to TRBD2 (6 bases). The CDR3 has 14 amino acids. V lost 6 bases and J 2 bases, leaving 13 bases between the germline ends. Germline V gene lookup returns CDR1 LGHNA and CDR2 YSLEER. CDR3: CASSRGGLQETQYF. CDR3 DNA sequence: TGCGCCAGCAGTCGTGGGGGACTTCAAGAGACCCAGTACTTC.

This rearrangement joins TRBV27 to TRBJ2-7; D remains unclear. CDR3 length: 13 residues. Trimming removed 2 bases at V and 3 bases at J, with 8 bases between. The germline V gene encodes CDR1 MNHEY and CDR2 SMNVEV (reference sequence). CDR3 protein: CASSLGTNYEQYF. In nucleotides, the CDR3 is TGTGCCAGCAGTTTAGGCACAAACTACGAGCAGTACTTC.

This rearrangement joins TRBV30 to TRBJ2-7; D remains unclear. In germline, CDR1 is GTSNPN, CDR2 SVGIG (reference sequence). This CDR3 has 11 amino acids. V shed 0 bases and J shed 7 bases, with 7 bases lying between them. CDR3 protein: CAWSVLKEQYF. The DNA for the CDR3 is TGTGCCTGGAGTGTTCTTAAAGAGCAGTACTTC.

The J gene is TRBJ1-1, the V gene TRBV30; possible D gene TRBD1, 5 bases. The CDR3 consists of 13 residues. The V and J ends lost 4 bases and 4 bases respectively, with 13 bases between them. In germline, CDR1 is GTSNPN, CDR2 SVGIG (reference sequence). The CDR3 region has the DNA TGTGCCTGGATGAAGGGGATCGGCACTGAAGCTTTCTTT. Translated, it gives CAWMKGIGTEAFF.

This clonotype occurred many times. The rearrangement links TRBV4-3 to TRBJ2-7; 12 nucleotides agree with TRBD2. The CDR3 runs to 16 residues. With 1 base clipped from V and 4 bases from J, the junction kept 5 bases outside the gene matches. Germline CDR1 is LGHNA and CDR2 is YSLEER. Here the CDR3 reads CASSQGLAGVWYEQYF. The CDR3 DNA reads TGCGCCAGCAGCCAAGGACTAGCGGGAGTATGGTACGAGCAGTACTTC.

The CDR3 here is CASVRDNLAKNIQYF. CDR3 coding DNA: TGTGCCAGCGTACGGGATAACTTAGCCAAAAACATTCAGTACTTC. The J gene is TRBJ2-4, the V gene TRBV6-2 or TRBV6-3; D may be TRBD2 (5 bases). Trimming left V 8 bases short and J 0 bases short, with 14 bases between. CDR3 length: 15 amino acids. Germline values: CDR1 MNHEY, CDR2 SVGEGT.

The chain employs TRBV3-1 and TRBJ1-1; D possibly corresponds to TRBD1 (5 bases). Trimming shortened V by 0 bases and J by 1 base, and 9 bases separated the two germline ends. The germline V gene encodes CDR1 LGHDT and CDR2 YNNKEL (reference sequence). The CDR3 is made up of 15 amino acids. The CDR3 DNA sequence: TGTGCCAGCAGCCAAGAAGGACACTCGAACACTGAAGCTTTCTTT. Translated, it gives CASSQEGHSNTEAFF.

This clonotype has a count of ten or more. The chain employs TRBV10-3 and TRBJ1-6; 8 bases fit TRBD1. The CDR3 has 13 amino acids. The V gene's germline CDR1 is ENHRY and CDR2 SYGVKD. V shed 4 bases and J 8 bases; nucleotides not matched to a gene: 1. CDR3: CAISGQGHSPLHF. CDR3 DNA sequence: TGTGCCATCAGTGGACAGGGGCATTCACCCCTCCACTTT.

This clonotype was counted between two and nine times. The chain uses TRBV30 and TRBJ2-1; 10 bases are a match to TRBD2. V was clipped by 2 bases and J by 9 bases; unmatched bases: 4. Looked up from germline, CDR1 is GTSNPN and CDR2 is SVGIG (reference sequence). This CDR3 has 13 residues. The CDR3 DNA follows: TGTGCCTGGAGTAAGGGACTAGCGAGTGAGCAGTTCTTC. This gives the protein CAWSKGLASEQFF.